A single T cell receptor (beta chain) is shown here with its context. The antigen remains undetermined. V dropped 1 base and J dropped 5 bases, with 6 bases sitting between them. Germline loops: CDR1 SEHNR, CDR2 FQNEAQ (reference sequence). This CDR3 contains 12 residues. The record originates from a study of OX40 agonist ivuxolimab in advanced cancers. For the study at large: A mean age of approximately 60 years, range roughly 20 to 79, was recorded, and roughly 83% were male.

Profiling relied on immunoSEQ multiplex PCR, and the TCRdb table lists in-frame clones only, not all of them. The repertoire includes about 73,000 clones, approximately 89% of them detected once, and approximately 0.63% sits in the top ten. Study-wide results and caveats: At 0.1 to 3.0 mg/kg and by week 6, clonal expansion occurred in CD4+ and CD8+ blood T cells. On average, CD8+ T cells had more expanded clones than CD4+. Clonal expansion among partial responders at 0.1-3.0 mg/kg ranked near the lowest.

The sample in question was CD4+ or CD8+ T cells sorted from blood, obtained in a trial of the OX40 agonist ivuxolimab. This clonotype was obtained from an adult with an advanced solid tumor such as melanoma, head and neck, liver or kidney cancer. The V and J genes are TRBV7-9 and TRBJ2-7; a weak D match, TRBD1 (5 bases). In DNA form, the CDR3 reads TGTGCCAGCAGCTTAGTAGGGGACGAGCAGTACTTC. Translation: CASSLVGDEQYF.